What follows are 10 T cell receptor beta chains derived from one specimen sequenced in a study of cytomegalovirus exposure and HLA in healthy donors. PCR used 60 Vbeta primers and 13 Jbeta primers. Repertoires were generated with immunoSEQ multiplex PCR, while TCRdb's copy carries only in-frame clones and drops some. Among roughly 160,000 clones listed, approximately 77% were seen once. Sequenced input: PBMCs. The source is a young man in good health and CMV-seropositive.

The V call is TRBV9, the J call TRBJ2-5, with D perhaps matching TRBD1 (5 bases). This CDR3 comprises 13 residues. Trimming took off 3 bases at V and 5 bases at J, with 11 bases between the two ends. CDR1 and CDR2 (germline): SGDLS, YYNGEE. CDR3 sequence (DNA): TGTGCCAGCAGCGCCAGGGTGGCGGAGACCCAGTACTTC. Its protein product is CASSARVAETQYF.

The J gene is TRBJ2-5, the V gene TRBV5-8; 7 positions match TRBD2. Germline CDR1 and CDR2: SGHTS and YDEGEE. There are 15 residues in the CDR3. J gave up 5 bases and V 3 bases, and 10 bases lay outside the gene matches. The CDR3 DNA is TGTGCCAGCAGCTCCCTCACTAGGGGAGGGGAGACCCAGTACTTC. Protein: CASSSLTRGGETQYF.

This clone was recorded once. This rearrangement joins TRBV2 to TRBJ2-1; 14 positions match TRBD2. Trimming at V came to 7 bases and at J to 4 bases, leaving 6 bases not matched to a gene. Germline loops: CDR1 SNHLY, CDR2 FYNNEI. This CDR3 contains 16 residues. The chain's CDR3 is CASTRLAGGRYNEQFF. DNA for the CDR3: TGTGCCAGCACCCGACTAGCGGGGGGGAGGTACAATGAGCAGTTCTTC.

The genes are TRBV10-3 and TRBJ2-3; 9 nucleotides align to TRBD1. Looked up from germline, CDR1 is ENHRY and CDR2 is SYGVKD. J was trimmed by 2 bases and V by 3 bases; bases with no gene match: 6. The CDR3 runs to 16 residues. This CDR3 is CAISELGTGNTDTQYF. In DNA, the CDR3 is TGTGCCATCAGTGAATTAGGGACAGGGAACACAGATACGCAGTATTTT.

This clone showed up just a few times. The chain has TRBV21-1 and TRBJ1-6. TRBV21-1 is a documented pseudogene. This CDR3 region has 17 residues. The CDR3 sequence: CASSPRRGRSYNSPLHF. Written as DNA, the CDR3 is TGTGCCAGCAGCCCCCGGCGGGGGCGCTCCTATAATTCACCCCTCCACTTT.

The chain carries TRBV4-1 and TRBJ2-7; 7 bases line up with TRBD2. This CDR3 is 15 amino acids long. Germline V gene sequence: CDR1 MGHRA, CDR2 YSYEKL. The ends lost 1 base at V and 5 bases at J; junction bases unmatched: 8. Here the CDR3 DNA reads TGCGCCAGCAGCCAAGGCCAGGGAGGGTACCACGAGCAGTACTTC. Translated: CASSQGQGGYHEQYF.

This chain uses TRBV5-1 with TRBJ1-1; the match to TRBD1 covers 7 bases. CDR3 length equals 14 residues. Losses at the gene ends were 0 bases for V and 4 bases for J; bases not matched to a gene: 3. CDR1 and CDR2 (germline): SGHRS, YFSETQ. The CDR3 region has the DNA TGCGCCAGCAGCTTGGAACAGGGGCCCACTGAAGCTTTCTTT. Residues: CASSLEQGPTEAFF.

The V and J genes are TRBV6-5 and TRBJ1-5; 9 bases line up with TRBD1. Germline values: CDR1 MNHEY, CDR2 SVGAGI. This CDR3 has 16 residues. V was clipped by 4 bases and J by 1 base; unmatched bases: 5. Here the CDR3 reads CASSLNGQGSNQPQHF. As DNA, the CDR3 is TGTGCCAGCAGTTTAAACGGACAGGGGAGCAATCAGCCCCAGCATTTT.

The CDR3 reads CASTGTGGQPQHF. In DNA form, the CDR3 reads TGTGCCAGCACAGGGACAGGGGGTCAGCCCCAGCATTTT. The chain joins TRBV2 to TRBJ1-5; 11 bases line up with TRBD1. The CDR3 runs 13 residues. Trimming removed 7 bases from V and 6 bases from J; junction bases left unmatched: 2. Germline V lookup: CDR1 SNHLY, CDR2 FYNNEI.

CDR3 nucleotides: TGTGCCAGCAGCTCCGACAGGGAAAGCAATCAGCCCCAGCATTTT. This gives the protein CASSSDRESNQPQHF. The chain carries TRBV7-9 and TRBJ1-5, with TRBD1 identical over 7 bases. V lost 4 bases, J lost 1 base, and 4 bases stayed unmatched. Germline loops: CDR1 SEHNR, CDR2 FQNEAQ (reference sequence). The CDR3 runs to 15 residues.